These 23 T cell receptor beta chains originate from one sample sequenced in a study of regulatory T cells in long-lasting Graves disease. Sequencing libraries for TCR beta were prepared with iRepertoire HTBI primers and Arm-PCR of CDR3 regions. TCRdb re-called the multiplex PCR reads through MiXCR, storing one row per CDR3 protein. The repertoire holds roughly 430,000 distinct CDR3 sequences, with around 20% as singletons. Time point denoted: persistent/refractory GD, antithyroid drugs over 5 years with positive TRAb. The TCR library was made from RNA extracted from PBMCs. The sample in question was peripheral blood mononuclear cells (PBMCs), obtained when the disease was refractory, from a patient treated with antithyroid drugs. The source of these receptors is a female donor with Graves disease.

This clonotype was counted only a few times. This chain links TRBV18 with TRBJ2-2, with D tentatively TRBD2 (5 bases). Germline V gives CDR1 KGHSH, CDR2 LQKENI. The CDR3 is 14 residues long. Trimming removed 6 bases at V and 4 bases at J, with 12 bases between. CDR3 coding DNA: TGTGCCAGCTCGGGAGAAATTGGCACCGGGGAGCTGTTTTTT. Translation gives CASSGEIGTGELFF.

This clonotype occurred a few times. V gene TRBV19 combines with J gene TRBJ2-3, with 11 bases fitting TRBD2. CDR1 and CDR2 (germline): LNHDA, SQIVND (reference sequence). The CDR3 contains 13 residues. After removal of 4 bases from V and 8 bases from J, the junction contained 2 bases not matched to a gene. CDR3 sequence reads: CASSTGTSGTQYF. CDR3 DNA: TGTGCCAGTAGTACGGGGACTAGCGGTACGCAGTATTTT.

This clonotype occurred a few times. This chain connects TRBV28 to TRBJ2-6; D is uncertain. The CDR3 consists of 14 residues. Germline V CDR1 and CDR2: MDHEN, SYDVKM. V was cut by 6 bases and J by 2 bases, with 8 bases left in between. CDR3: CASRWGAGANVLTF. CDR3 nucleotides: TGTGCCAGCAGGTGGGGTGCTGGGGCCAACGTCCTGACTTTC.

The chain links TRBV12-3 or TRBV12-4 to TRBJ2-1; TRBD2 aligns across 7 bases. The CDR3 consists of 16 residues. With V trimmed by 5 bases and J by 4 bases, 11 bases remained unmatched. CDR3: CASSGTRGVRYNEQFF. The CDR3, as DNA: TGTGCCAGCAGTGGGACTCGGGGGGTACGTTACAATGAGCAGTTCTTC.

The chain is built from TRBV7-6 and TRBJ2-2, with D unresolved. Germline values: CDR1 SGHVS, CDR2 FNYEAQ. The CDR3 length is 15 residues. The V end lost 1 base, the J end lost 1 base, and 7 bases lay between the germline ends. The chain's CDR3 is CASSLEAQNTGELFF. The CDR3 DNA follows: TGTGCCAGCAGCTTAGAAGCACAGAACACCGGGGAGCTGTTTTTT.

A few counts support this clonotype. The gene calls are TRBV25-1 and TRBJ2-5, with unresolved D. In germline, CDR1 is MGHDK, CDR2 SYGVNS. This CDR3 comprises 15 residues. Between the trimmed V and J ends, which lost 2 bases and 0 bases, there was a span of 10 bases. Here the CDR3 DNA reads TGTGCCAGCAGTGAACGGTGGCGTTACCAAGAGACCCAGTACTTC. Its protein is CASSERWRYQETQYF.

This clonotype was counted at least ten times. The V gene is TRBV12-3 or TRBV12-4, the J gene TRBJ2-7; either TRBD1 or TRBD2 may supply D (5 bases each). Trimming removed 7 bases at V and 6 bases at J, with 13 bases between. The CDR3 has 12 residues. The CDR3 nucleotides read TGTGCCAGCACCGTGGGGGTATCCGAGCAGTACTTC. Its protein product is CASTVGVSEQYF.

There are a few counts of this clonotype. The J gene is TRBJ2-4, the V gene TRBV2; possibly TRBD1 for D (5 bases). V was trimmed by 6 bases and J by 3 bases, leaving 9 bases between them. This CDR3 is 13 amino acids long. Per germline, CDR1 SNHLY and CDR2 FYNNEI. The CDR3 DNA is TGTGCCAGCAGAACAGGTATCAAAAACATTCAGTACTTC. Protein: CASRTGIKNIQYF.

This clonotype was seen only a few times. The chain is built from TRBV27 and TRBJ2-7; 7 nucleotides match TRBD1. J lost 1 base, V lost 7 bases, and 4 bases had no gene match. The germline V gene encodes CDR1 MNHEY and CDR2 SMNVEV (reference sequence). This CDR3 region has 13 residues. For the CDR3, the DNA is TGTGCCAGCAAGACGGGACAGTCCTACGAGCAGTACTTC. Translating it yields CASKTGQSYEQYF.

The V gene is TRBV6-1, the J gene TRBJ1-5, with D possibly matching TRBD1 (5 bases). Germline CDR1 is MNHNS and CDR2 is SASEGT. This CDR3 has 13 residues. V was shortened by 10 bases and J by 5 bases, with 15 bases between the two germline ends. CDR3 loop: CATRKDRYQPQHF. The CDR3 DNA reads TGTGCCACCCGCAAAGACAGATATCAGCCCCAGCATTTT.

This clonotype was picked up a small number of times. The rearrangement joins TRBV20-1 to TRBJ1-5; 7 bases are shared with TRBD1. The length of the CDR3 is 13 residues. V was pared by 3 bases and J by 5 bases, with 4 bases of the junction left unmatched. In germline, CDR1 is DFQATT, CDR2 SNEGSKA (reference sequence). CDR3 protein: CSASHQGDQPQHF. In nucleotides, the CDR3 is TGCAGTGCTAGTCATCAGGGGGATCAGCCCCAGCATTTT.

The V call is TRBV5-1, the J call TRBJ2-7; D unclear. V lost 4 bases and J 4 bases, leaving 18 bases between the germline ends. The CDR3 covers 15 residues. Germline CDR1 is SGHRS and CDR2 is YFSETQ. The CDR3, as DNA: TGCGCCAGCAGCCCCAGTGGCCAGGCTCAGTACGAGCAGTACTTC. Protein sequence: CASSPSGQAQYEQYF.

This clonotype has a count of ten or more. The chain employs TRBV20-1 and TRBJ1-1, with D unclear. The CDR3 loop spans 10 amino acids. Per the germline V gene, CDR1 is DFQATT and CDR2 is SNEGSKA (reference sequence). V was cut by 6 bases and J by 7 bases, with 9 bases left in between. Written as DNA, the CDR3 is TGCAGTGCAGCCTCCGATGAAGCTTTCTTT. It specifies CSAASDEAFF.

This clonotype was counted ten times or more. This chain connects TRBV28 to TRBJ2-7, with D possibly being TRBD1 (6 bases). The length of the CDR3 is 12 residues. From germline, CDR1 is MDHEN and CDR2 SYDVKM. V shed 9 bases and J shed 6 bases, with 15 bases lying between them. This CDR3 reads CASRDNRFEQYF. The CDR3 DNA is TGTGCCAGTCGGGACAACCGATTCGAGCAGTACTTC. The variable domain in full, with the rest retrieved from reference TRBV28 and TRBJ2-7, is DVKVTQSSRYLVKRTGEKVFLECVQDMDHENMFWYRQDPGLGLRLIYFSYDVKMKEKGDIPEGYSVSREKKERFSLILESASTNQTSMYLCASRDNRFEQYFGPGTRLTVT.

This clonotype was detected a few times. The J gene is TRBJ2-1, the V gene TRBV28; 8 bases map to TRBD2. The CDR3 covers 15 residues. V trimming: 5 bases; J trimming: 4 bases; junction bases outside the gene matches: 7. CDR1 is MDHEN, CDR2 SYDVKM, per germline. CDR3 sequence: CASSEAGASYNEQFF. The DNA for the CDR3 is TGTGCCAGCAGTGAAGCGGGAGCGAGTTACAATGAGCAGTTCTTC.

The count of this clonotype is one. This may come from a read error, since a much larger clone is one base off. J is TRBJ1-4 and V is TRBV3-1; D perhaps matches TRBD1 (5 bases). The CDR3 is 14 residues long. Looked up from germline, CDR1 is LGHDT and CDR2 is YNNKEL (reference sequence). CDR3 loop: CASGQGDRNEKLFF. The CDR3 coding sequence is TGTGCCAGCGGCCAAGGTGACAGAAATGAAAAACTGTTTTTT.

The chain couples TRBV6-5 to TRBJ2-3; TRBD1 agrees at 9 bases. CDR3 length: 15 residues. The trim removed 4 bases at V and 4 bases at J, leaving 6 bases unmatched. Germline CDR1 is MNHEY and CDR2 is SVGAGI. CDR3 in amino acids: CASSSRDRVADTQYF. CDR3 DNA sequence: TGTGCCAGCAGTTCCCGGGACAGGGTAGCAGATACGCAGTATTTT.

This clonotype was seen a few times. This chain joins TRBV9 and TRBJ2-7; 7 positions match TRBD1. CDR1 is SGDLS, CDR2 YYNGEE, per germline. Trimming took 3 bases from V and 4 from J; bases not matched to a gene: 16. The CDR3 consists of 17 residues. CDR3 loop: CASSGGTDGPIHYEQYF. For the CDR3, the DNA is TGTGCCAGCAGCGGAGGGACAGACGGACCAATTCATTACGAGCAGTACTTC.

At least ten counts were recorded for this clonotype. This CDR3 reads CASSLRRDRGLGETQYF. CDR3 DNA sequence: TGTGCCAGCAGTCTTCGTCGGGACAGGGGGCTTGGAGAGACCCAGTACTTC. V is TRBV6-1 and J is TRBJ2-5; 12 positions agree with TRBD1. This CDR3 has 17 amino acids. V was pared by 5 bases and J by 4 bases, with 11 bases of the junction left unmatched. Germline V gives CDR1 MNHNS, CDR2 SASEGT.

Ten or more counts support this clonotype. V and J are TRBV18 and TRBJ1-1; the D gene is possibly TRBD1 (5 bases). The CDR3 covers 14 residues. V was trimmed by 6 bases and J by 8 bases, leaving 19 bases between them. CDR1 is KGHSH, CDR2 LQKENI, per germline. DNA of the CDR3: TGTGCCAGCTCCCTACTTGACAGAGAAGTAGAAGCTTTCTTT. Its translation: CASSLLDREVEAFF.

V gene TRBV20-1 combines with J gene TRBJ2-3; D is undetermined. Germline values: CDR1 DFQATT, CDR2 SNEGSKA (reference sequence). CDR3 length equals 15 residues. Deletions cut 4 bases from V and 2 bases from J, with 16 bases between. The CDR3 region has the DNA TGCAGTGCTACCCGACGGGTAGTAACCACAGATACGCAGTATTTT. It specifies CSATRRVVTTDTQYF.

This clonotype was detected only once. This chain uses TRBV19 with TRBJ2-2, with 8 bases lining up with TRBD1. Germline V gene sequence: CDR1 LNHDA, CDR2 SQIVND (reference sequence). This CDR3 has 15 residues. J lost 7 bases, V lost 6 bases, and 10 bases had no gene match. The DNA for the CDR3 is TGTGCCAGTAGGGAAAGACAGGGGTCGGTCGGGGAGCTGTTTTTT. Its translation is CASRERQGSVGELFF.

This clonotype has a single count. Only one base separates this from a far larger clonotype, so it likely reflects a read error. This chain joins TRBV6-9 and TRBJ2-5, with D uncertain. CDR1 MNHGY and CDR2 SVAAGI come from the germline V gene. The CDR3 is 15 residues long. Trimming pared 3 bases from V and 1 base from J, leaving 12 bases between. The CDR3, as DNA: TGTGCCAGCAGTTACCCTGGTGGACCCCAAGAGACCCAGTACTTC. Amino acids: CASSYPGGPQETQYF.